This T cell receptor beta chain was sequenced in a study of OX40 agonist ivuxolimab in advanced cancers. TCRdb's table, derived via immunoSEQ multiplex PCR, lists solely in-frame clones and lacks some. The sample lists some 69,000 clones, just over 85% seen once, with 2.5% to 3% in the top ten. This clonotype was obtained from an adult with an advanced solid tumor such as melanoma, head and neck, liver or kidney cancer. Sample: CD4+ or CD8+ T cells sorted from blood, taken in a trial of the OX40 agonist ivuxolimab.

For the CDR3, the DNA is TGTGCCACCTGGGCATTTGCGGGGGGGGCCGCAGATACGCAGTATTTT. Translation gives CATWAFAGGAADTQYF. This chain uses TRBV6-6 with TRBJ2-3; the match to TRBD2 covers 9 bases. This CDR3 comprises 16 residues. Germline-derived CDR1 and CDR2 are MNHNY and SVGAGI (reference sequence). After removal of 10 bases from V and 4 bases from J, the junction contained 15 bases not matched to a gene.